The 28 T cell receptor beta chains below were found in one sample sequenced in a study of blood T cells in healthy people across ages. Alongside a J-beta primer mix, a sample-barcoded 5' primer served in a second PCR lasting 7 to 11 cycles. Via MiXCR, TCRdb re-called the 5' RACE reads, giving one row per CDR3 protein. This table holds about 590,000 distinct CDR3 sequences, 25% to 35% found once. Sequencing was carried out using blood. Every receptor here comes from a woman at least 80 years old in good health.

This clonotype was detected ten times or more. The gene calls are TRBV30 and TRBJ2-2, with D possibly matching TRBD1 (5 bases). V was cut by 3 bases and J by 1 base, with 6 bases left in between. In germline, CDR1 is GTSNPN, CDR2 SVGIG (reference sequence). The length of the CDR3 is 13 residues. Here the CDR3 DNA reads TGTGCCTGGAGCACAGGGAACACCGGGGAGCTGTTTTTT. This codes for CAWSTGNTGELFF. Full variable domain (outside the CDR3, taken from reference TRBV30 and TRBJ2-2): SQTIHQWPATLVQPVGSPLSLECTVEGTSNPNLYWYRQAAGRGLQLLFYSVGIGQISSEVPQNLSASRPQDRQFILSSKKLLLSDSGFYLCAWSTGNTGELFFGEGSRLTVL.

This clonotype was seen at least ten times. CDR3 sequence reads: CSASMTSGGPHNEQFF. For the CDR3, the DNA is TGCAGTGCTAGCATGACTAGCGGGGGGCCTCACAATGAGCAGTTCTTC. The chain has TRBV20-1 and TRBJ2-1; TRBD2 matches at 13 bases. The trim removed 3 bases at V and 5 bases at J, leaving 7 bases unmatched. Germline V lookup: CDR1 DFQATT, CDR2 SNEGSKA (reference sequence). This CDR3 contains 16 residues.

Comments on this clonotype: A much larger clone differs from this one at a single base, so this may be a read error. The chain couples TRBV27 to TRBJ1-5; D is unclear. Germline V gene data show CDR1 as MNHEY and CDR2 as SMNVEV (reference sequence). This CDR3 is built from 13 residues. The CDR3 protein is CAGSLSPQWPQHF. The CDR3 nucleotides are TGTGCCGGCAGTTTATCGCCTCAGTGGCCCCAGCATTTT.

This clonotype was found a few times. V usage is TRBV7-2 and J usage is TRBJ1-1, with a tentative D call TRBD1 (5 bases). This CDR3 is 16 amino acids long. The germline CDR1 and CDR2 sequences are SGHTA and FQGNSA. Deletions cut 0 bases from V and 1 base from J, with 12 bases between. Here the CDR3 DNA reads TGTGCCAGCAGCTTAGCGGGTCGGGGGAGGAACACTGAAGCTTTCTTT. Translation gives CASSLAGRGRNTEAFF.

This clonotype was observed at least ten times. V gene TRBV12-3 or TRBV12-4 combines with J gene TRBJ1-5; 8 bases align to TRBD1. Trimming took 8 bases from V and 0 from J; bases not matched to a gene: 21. CDR3 length: 20 residues. In DNA, the CDR3 is TGTGCCAGCTCGAATTCAGGGGGCGCGGGGTGGGTTGCTAGCAATCAGCCCCAGCATTTT. Translation gives CASSNSGGAGWVASNQPQHF.

Concerning this clonotype itself: A much larger clone sits a single nucleotide away, making a read error possible. V usage is TRBV4-2 and J usage is TRBJ1-5, with D perhaps matching TRBD1 (5 bases). Germline loops: CDR1 LGHNA, CDR2 YNFKEQ. Trimming removed 4 bases at V and 3 bases at J, with 19 bases between. The CDR3 has 17 residues. Here the CDR3 reads CASSPSILGTNNQPQHF. The CDR3 bases are TGTGCCAGCAGCCCCTCTATTCTGGGGACCAACAATCAGCCCCAGCATTTT.

This clonotype has a count of ten or more. Written as DNA, the CDR3 is TGTGCCACCAGCAGTTACAATGAGCAGTTCTTC. Amino acids: CATSSYNEQFF. The genes are TRBV15 and TRBJ2-1; D gene unclear. Trimming left V 3 bases short and J 4 bases short, with 1 base between. The CDR3 length is 11 residues. CDR1 and CDR2 (germline): LNHNV, YYDKDF (reference sequence).

This clonotype was seen many times. This rearrangement joins TRBV4-3 to TRBJ2-3; D gene ambiguous. V was clipped by 1 base and J by 10 bases, with 12 bases between them. CDR1 and CDR2 (germline): LGHNA, YSLEER. CDR3 length equals 13 residues. In DNA, the CDR3 is TGCGCCAGCAGCCAAGCCCTTGGGCCTTCGCAGTATTTT. Translation: CASSQALGPSQYF.

This clonotype appeared many times. The chain joins TRBV20-1 to TRBJ1-5, with unresolved D. The CDR3 runs 14 residues. The germline V gene encodes CDR1 DFQATT and CDR2 SNEGSKA (reference sequence). V was clipped by 1 base and J by 2 bases, with 9 bases between them. The CDR3 coding sequence is TGCAGTGCTAGAGTAAGGAGGGGCAATCAGCCCCAGCATTTT. Translated, it gives CSARVRRGNQPQHF.

This clonotype was detected only a few times. At one boundary the junction diverges from the germline segment, which might be a read error. This rearrangement joins TRBV7-9 to TRBJ1-1; no definite D call. The V gene's germline CDR1 is SEHNR and CDR2 FQNEAQ (reference sequence). The CDR3 sequence is 13 residues long. In nucleotides, the CDR3 is TGTGCCAGCAGCTTATCGGGGAACCCTGAAGCTTTCTTT. Translated, it gives CASSLSGNPEAFF.

A few counts support this clonotype. The rearrangement uses TRBV6-5 and TRBJ1-1, with TRBD1 matching 9 bases. Germline V gives CDR1 MNHEY, CDR2 SVGAGI. CDR3 size: 14 residues. V lost 6 bases to trimming and J lost 2 bases; unmatched junction nucleotides: 4. CDR3 DNA sequence: TGTGCCAGCAGGTCGGACAGGGGCAACACTGAAGCTTTCTTT. Its translation is CASRSDRGNTEAFF.

This clonotype was detected once. This chain uses TRBV2 with TRBJ1-1; maybe TRBD1 (6 bases). The CDR3 consists of 14 residues. The V gene's germline CDR1 is SNHLY and CDR2 FYNNEI. V gave up 3 bases and J gave up 2 bases, with 10 bases separating them. The CDR3 loop is CASSDGGLNTEAFF. The DNA for the CDR3 is TGTGCCAGCAGTGATGGGGGGCTAAACACTGAAGCTTTCTTT.

The V and J genes are TRBV7-9 and TRBJ1-2; no clear D. Trimming left V 1 base short and J 5 bases short, with 8 bases between. The length of the CDR3 is 13 residues. Germline CDR1 and CDR2: SEHNR and FQNEAQ (reference sequence). CDR3 in amino acids: CASSLDSEYGYTF. In nucleotides, the CDR3 is TGTGCCAGCAGCTTAGACTCTGAGTATGGCTACACCTTC.

On this clonotype itself: A clone one base away is much larger, so this may be a read error. The V and J genes are TRBV7-2 and TRBJ1-5, with D possibly TRBD1 on 5 matching bases. The CDR3 extends over 16 amino acids. Germline-derived CDR1 and CDR2 are SGHTA and FQGNSA. The CDR3 nucleotides are TGTGCCAGCAGCTTAGTATTCACAGGCGGAAATCAGCCCCGGCATTTT. It encodes CASSLVFTGGNQPRHF.

The sample holds many counts of this clonotype. This rearrangement joins TRBV20-1 to TRBJ1-1; TRBD1 might be the D (6 bases). Trimming left V 3 bases short and J 3 bases short, with 14 bases between. The germline gives CDR1 DFQATT, CDR2 SNEGSKA (reference sequence). The CDR3 sequence is 14 residues long. The CDR3 loop reads CSASGQDSYTEAFF. CDR3 nucleotide sequence: TGCAGTGCTAGCGGGCAGGACAGCTACACTGAAGCTTTCTTT.

This clonotype was counted a few times. The chain links TRBV28 to TRBJ1-2; D is uncertain. The V gene's germline CDR1 is MDHEN and CDR2 SYDVKM. The germline V and J ends were trimmed by 4 bases and 13 bases, with 19 bases remaining between them. The CDR3 totals 13 residues. The DNA for the CDR3 is TGTGCCAGCAGTTCGGGAGGGTCTACTTTTCGCACCTTC. Protein product: CASSSGGSTFRTF.

Only a few counts were recorded for this clonotype. This chain connects TRBV20-1 to TRBJ1-4, with unresolved D. The germline gives CDR1 DFQATT, CDR2 SNEGSKA (reference sequence). V dropped 7 bases and J dropped 4 bases, with 13 bases sitting between them. This CDR3 has 13 residues. CDR3 sequence: CSGRVSVNEKLFF. CDR3 coding DNA: TGCAGTGGGAGGGTTTCGGTTAATGAAAAACTGTTTTTT.

This clonotype was recorded at least ten times. V usage is TRBV19 and J usage is TRBJ2-7; weak D call: TRBD2 (5 bases). Germline loops: CDR1 LNHDA, CDR2 SQIVND (reference sequence). Trimming removed 5 bases at V and 2 bases at J, with 13 bases between. This CDR3 is built from 14 residues. The CDR3: CASSRTLDAYEQYF. The CDR3 DNA sequence: TGTGCCAGTAGTCGGACTCTCGACGCCTACGAGCAGTACTTC. Looking up the rest from reference TRBV19 and TRBJ2-7 gives the full variable domain: DGGITQSPKYLFRKEGQNVTLSCEQNLNHDAMYWYRQDPGQGLRLIYYSQIVNDFQKGDIAEGYSVSREKKESFPLTVTSAQKNPTAFYLCASSRTLDAYEQYFGPGTRLTVT.

V and J are TRBV6-2 or TRBV6-3 and TRBJ2-3; D call uncertain. Per the germline V gene, CDR1 is MNHEY and CDR2 is SVGEGT. This CDR3 spans 13 amino acids. Deletions cut 5 bases from V and 6 bases from J, with 12 bases between. CDR3 DNA sequence: TGTGCCAGCAGTCTTACTCGACTGGATACGCAGTATTTT. Protein: CASSLTRLDTQYF.

This clonotype was seen ten or more times. The J gene is TRBJ1-5, the V gene TRBV2, with D unresolved. Germline V gene sequence: CDR1 SNHLY, CDR2 FYNNEI. This CDR3 is 10 amino acids long. V was cut by 6 bases and J by 4 bases, with 1 base left in between. Here the CDR3 reads CASRNQPQHF. The CDR3 DNA reads TGTGCCAGCAGAAATCAGCCCCAGCATTTT.

This clonotype was seen ten or more times. The CDR3, as DNA: TGTGCCAGCAGCCCAAGGGACAGATCCTACGAGCAGTACTTC. It encodes CASSPRDRSYEQYF. The chain employs TRBV11-2 and TRBJ2-7, with 7 nucleotides matching TRBD1. Trimming removed 5 bases from V and 1 base from J; junction bases left unmatched: 5. The CDR3 runs 14 residues. CDR1 and CDR2 from the germline V gene are SGHAT and FQNNGV. The complete variable domain, with remaining parts taken from reference TRBV11-2 and TRBJ2-7, reads EAGVAQSPRYKIIEKRQSVAFWCNPISGHATLYWYQQILGQGPKLLIQFQNNGVVDDSQLPKDRFSAERLKGVDSTLKIQPAKLEDSAVYLCASSPRDRSYEQYFGPGTRLTVT.

This clonotype was counted at least ten times. The V gene is TRBV5-4, the J gene TRBJ2-5, with D uncertain. The ends were cut back, 1 base at V and 1 base at J, with 8 bases in the middle. This CDR3 has 14 residues. Per the germline V gene, CDR1 is SGHNT and CDR2 is YYREEE (reference sequence). CDR3 loop: CASSLLAAQETQYF. The CDR3 DNA is TGTGCCAGCAGCTTGTTGGCAGCCCAAGAGACCCAGTACTTC.

This sequence joins TRBV21-1 and TRBJ1-4; the DNA was not compared with TRBD1, the D call given in the table. TRBV21-1 is annotated as a pseudogene. The CDR3 length is 14 residues. The CDR3 coding sequence is TGTGCCAGCACCTGGACAGACCATAATGAAAAACTGTTTTTT. It specifies CASTWTDHNEKLFF.

Comment on this clonotype: This clone may be a read error of a much larger clone one base away. The rearrangement joins TRBV7-2 to TRBJ2-7, with D perhaps matching TRBD2 (5 bases). Germline V CDR1 and CDR2: SGHTA, FQGNSA. CDR3 length equals 14 residues. V was clipped by 5 bases and J by 2 bases, with 13 bases between them. The CDR3 loop is CASSPDGAAYEQYF. CDR3 sequence (DNA): TGTGCCAGCAGCCCGGACGGAGCGGCCTACGAGCAGTACTTC.

In this sample, this clonotype turned up many times. The rearrangement uses TRBV7-2 and TRBJ2-7; D is perhaps TRBD1 (7 bases). The CDR3 loop spans 15 amino acids. Germline assignment: CDR1 SGHTA and CDR2 FQGNSA. V shed 5 bases and J shed 0 bases, with 14 bases lying between them. The DNA for the CDR3 is TGTGCCAGCAGCGTGCGGGACAGACTCTCCTACGAGCAGTACTTC. Amino acid sequence: CASSVRDRLSYEQYF.

The sample holds a few counts of this clonotype. V and J are TRBV14 and TRBJ2-7; 7 bases match TRBD1. Per the germline V gene, CDR1 is SGHDN and CDR2 is FVKESK. The junction had 3 bases not matched to a gene; V was cut back by 0 bases and J by 4 bases. The CDR3 sequence is 14 residues long. The CDR3 sequence is CASSQETGIYEQYF. CDR3 bases: TGTGCCAGCAGCCAAGAGACAGGGATATACGAGCAGTACTTC. The full variable domain, its missing parts supplied by reference TRBV14 and TRBJ2-7, is EAGVTQFPSHSVIEKGQTVTLRCDPISGHDNLYWYRRVMGKEIKFLLHFVKESKQDESGMPNNRFLAERTGGTYSTLKVQPAELEDSGVYFCASSQETGIYEQYFGPGTRLTVT.

The rearrangement uses TRBV27 and TRBJ2-1; TRBD1 agrees at 8 bases. Germline V CDR1 and CDR2: MNHEY, SMNVEV (reference sequence). With V trimmed by 6 bases and J by 7 bases, 8 bases remained unmatched. The CDR3 length is 14 residues. CDR3: CASSRDRRGNEQFF. The CDR3 nucleotides read TGTGCCAGCAGCCGGGACAGGAGAGGGAATGAGCAGTTCTTC.

In this sample, this clonotype turned up many times. This chain uses TRBV12-3 or TRBV12-4 with TRBJ2-3; 7 nucleotides line up with TRBD2. This CDR3 is built from 14 residues. The V and J ends lost 6 bases and 3 bases, in that order; junction bases with no gene match: 6. In DNA form, the CDR3 reads TGTGCCAGCAGCACTAGCGTCTATACAGATACGCAGTATTTT. Translated, it gives CASSTSVYTDTQYF.